Sequencing of this T cell receptor (beta chain) was carried out in a study of shared clonotypes between healthy human individuals (dated by TCRdb to 2018 to 2021). As for the study more broadly: A few men and a couple of women, aged 18 to 49 years, made up the cohort. For each donor, CD4 naive and CD4 memory were each run on three plates, CD8 naive on two plates, and CD8 memory on one plate. To estimate repertoire size and how much clonotype sharing occurs between individuals, the study deeply sequenced the blood TCR repertoires of five healthy adults. Libraries were prepared and TCR repertoires were sequenced by different laboratories using diverse techniques, in order to increase sequencing depth and limit assay-specific biases. Between about 0.8 and 9 billion PBMCs per donor were obtained by leukapheresis. Summary of the overall study and its limitations: Higher generation probabilities were observed for clonotypes shared by all four sorted-subset donors than for non-shared clonotypes. The genetic and exposure-history diversity represented was limited by the small number of donors. Pairwise subsampling indicated that sequencing depth was expected to affect the degree of clonotype sharing among donors. Even with the large sequencing depth, rarefaction of the sorted-subset datasets indicated that sequencing was incomplete. When a few donors were compared, the shared fraction of clonotypes was 5% to 6.5% for naive CD4, less than 4% for naive CD8, more than 2% for memory CD4, and under 0.5% for memory CD8. Larger estimated clonotype richness was generally found for naive subsets than for memory subsets. Only blood was sampled, and tissue TCR repertoires likely differ from those in blood.

Using the deep immunoSEQ assay, multiplex PCR amplified TCR CDR3 regions from genomic DNA. For each cell subset, the extracted genomic DNA was distributed evenly across all wells of several immunoSEQ 96-well plates, and each plate served as one replicate. For sorted subsets, roughly 200 ng genomic DNA, equal to about 30,000 T cell genomes, was loaded into each replicate PCR. Purified libraries were measured with a Qubit 3.0 fluorometer, size-checked on a Bioanalyzer 2100, and measured again with the KAPA Library Quantification kit. Every immunoSEQ 96-well plate was sequenced on a dedicated single-read 150-cycle Illumina NextSeq 550 flow cell. Per the original workflow: Because the immunoSEQ output held only junctional sequences and lacked quality scores, the filtering could not match the filtering applied to full-length reads. Sequences were annotated with PyIR, a Python wrapper for IgBLAST v1.9, and V/J genes and CDR3 were assigned using IMGT germline references. Reads were removed for weak V/J assignments (E-value above 1e-6), missing CDR3, stop codons, out-of-frame junctions, or ambiguous translated residues. V3J clonotypes were defined as sequences sharing the same inferred V gene, J gene, and CDR3 amino acid sequence. Percentage overlap between repertoires was computed as shared unique clonotypes divided by the size of the smaller repertoire. Repertoire richness was assessed with RTK rarefaction, the Chao1 estimator, and Recon v2.1 estimates of unobserved clonotypes. Generation probabilities for all TCRbeta clonotypes obtained by the gDNA method from several donors were computed using OLGA. TCRdb obtained this table from immuneACCESS and retained in-frame rearrangements with V and J assigned. These tables miss some clones; where compared with another copy, unresolved V genes account for less than half of the shortfall, and the remainder is unexplained. The V and J calls and clone size are taken from that table; D and trimming were inferred from the DNA. The sample records roughly 2,300,000 clones, 92% of which are singletons. The ten most abundant clones make up around 0.38% of the sample.

Regarding this clone: Its antigen remains undetermined. No much larger clone is present one base from it, and per-base qualities are unavailable.

From the cysteine through the phenylalanine, the CDR3 covers 14 amino acids. CDR3 DNA is the only sequence kept; it has 42 bases, read in frame from the first base. Trimming at the junction amounts to 5 bases on V and 6 bases on J, and the germline ends lie 19 bases apart. Looking up the germline V gene yields CDR1 SQVTM and CDR2 ANQGSEA. Healthy HIV-negative adults with no recently reported acute infections or vaccinations were included as donors. Every donor was a Caucasian adult living in Nashville, Tennessee, USA. Magnetic negative selection was used to enrich CD4+ T cells, after which naive cells were positively selected on CD45RA and the negative fraction became the memory subset. Blood was obtained by leukapheresis, after which PBMCs were separated by Ficoll-Histopaque density gradient centrifugation and cryopreserved in liquid nitrogen vapor phase. Analytical flow cytometry was used to check the purity and quantity of every magnetically sorted T cell population. Genomic DNA was isolated from every sorted fraction and measured by UV absorbance on a Nanodrop 2000c.

The V and J segments used are TRBV29-1 and TRBJ1-2; the D gene is perhaps TRBD1, from 5 matching bases. This sequence originates from a man younger than 35 in good health. Some clones in this sample may be carry-over from other donors' samples. Sequenced sample: naive CD4+ T cells from PBMCs. The cell subset or site label, read with the paper, signifies: CD45RA+ positively selected. The nucleotide sequence reads as follows: TGCAGCGTTAACATCCTCAGGGAGGCGAATGGCTACACCTTC. It translates to CSVNILREANGYTF.